This TCR beta chain emerged from a study of early T cells in non-severe SARS-CoV-2 infection. Germline V CDR1 and CDR2: LNHDA, SQIVND (reference sequence). V lost 1 base and J 3 bases, leaving 13 bases between the germline ends. CDR3 length equals 15 residues. This clonotype was detected a few times. TCRdb reanalysed the 5' RACE reads using MiXCR and keeps one entry per CDR3 protein. The table records 65,000 to 80,000 distinct CDR3 sequences, around 13% of them present only once. Sequencing was carried out using whole blood. The TCR comes from an adult who was a healthcare worker with PCR-confirmed SARS-CoV-2 infection or an uninfected control (not recorded which). The chain joins TRBV19 to TRBJ2-7, with D possibly being TRBD1 or TRBD2 (5 bases each). As DNA, the CDR3 is TGTGCCAGTAGTATAGCTCGGGACCCCCTCTACGAGCAGTACTTC. It specifies CASSIARDPLYEQYF.